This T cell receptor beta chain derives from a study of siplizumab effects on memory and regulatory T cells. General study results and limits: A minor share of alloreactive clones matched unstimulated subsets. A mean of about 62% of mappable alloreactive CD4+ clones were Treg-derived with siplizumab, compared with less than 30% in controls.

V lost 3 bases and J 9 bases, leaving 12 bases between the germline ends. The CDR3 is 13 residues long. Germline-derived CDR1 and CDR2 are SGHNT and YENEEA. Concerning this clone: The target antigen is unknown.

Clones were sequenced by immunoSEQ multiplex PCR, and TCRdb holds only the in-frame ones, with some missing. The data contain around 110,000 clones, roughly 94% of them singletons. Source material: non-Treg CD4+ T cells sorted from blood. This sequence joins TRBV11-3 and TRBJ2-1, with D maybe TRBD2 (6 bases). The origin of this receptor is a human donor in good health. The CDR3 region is CASSFSGEGEQFF. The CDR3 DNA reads TGTGCCAGCAGCTTTAGCGGAGAGGGTGAGCAGTTCTTC.